One sample yielded the 19 T cell receptor beta chains listed below, sequenced in a study of sequential checkpoint blockade in melanoma. Documented treatment: randomized to nivolumab then ipilimumab (arm A) or the reverse (arm B). Here immunoSEQ multiplex PCR was the method, and the copy in TCRdb shows in-frame clones only, minus some. The sample has some 32,000 clones; roughly 85% are singletons. Sample: CD8+ T cells sorted from blood (inferred from file names), taken from a patient given nivolumab and ipilimumab in sequence. These receptors all stem from a human donor with melanoma.

The rearrangement uses TRBV15 and TRBJ2-5, with a possible D match to TRBD1 (6 bases). Germline assignment: CDR1 LNHNV and CDR2 YYDKDF (reference sequence). The V and J ends lost 1 base and 4 bases respectively, with 13 bases between them. The CDR3 totals 15 residues. The CDR3 DNA sequence: TGTGCCACCAGCAGAGCCCGGACAGTTTTAGAGACCCAGTACTTC. It is translated as CATSRARTVLETQYF.

The V and J genes are TRBV28 and TRBJ2-5; 8 bases match TRBD2. CDR3 length: 15 amino acids. J gave up 4 bases and V 5 bases, and 9 bases lay outside the gene matches. Germline V gene lookup returns CDR1 MDHEN and CDR2 SYDVKM. CDR3 region: CASSLPGLGGETQYF. As DNA, the CDR3 is TGTGCCAGCAGTCTCCCGGGACTAGGAGGAGAGACCCAGTACTTC. Full variable domain (missing parts from reference TRBV28 and TRBJ2-5): DVKVTQSSRYLVKRTGEKVFLECVQDMDHENMFWYRQDPGLGLRLIYFSYDVKMKEKGDIPEGYSVSREKKERFSLILESASTNQTSMYLCASSLPGLGGETQYFGPGTRLLVL.

The CDR3 protein is CASSLRTGYDTEAFF. The CDR3, as DNA: TGCGCCAGCAGCCTACGAACAGGGTACGACACTGAAGCTTTCTTT. The rearrangement links TRBV5-1 to TRBJ1-1, with a possible D match to TRBD1 (6 bases). Trimming shortened V by 4 bases and J by 3 bases, and 16 bases separated the two germline ends. The CDR3 is 15 residues long. The germline gives CDR1 SGHRS, CDR2 YFSETQ.

This rearrangement joins TRBV5-1 to TRBJ1-1, with D maybe TRBD1 (6 bases). CDR1 is SGHRS and CDR2 is YFSETQ in the germline V gene. The V and J ends lost 4 bases and 1 base respectively, with 14 bases between them. The CDR3 is 15 residues long. The CDR3 nucleotides are TGCGCCAGCAGCGGGGGGGGCAGGGGGAACACTGAAGCTTTCTTT. Protein sequence: CASSGGGRGNTEAFF.

This rearrangement joins TRBV28 to TRBJ2-5; no definite D call. V was shortened by 3 bases and J by 0 bases, with 5 bases between the two germline ends. Germline CDR1 and CDR2: MDHEN and SYDVKM. The CDR3 covers 13 residues. In DNA form, the CDR3 reads TGTGCCAGCAGTTTTGCGGACCAAGAGACCCAGTACTTC. Its translation: CASSFADQETQYF.

The chain carries TRBV15 and TRBJ2-5; D might be TRBD1 (5 bases). V was shortened by 5 bases and J by 5 bases, with 18 bases between the two germline ends. Germline V gene sequence: CDR1 LNHNV, CDR2 YYDKDF (reference sequence). This CDR3 has 15 amino acids. In DNA, the CDR3 is TGTGCCACCAGCCCTTACAGGACCCGTTTCGAGACCCAGTACTTC. This codes for CATSPYRTRFETQYF.

This clone was observed a handful of times. The rearrangement joins TRBV5-4 to TRBJ1-3; TRBD1 matches at 7 bases. There are 16 residues in the CDR3. Germline-derived CDR1 and CDR2 are SGHNT and YYREEE (reference sequence). After removal of 4 bases from V and 0 bases from J, the junction contained 7 bases not matched to a gene. The CDR3 region has the DNA TGTGCCAGCAGCGGGGACAGTTTTCTCTCTGGAAACACCATATATTTT. Amino acid sequence: CASSGDSFLSGNTIYF. The whole variable domain, filled in from reference TRBV5-4 and TRBJ1-3, reads ETGVTQSPTHLIKTRGQQVTLRCSSQSGHNTVSWYQQALGQGPQFIFQYYREEENGRGNFPPRFSGLQFPNYSSELNVNALELDDSALYLCASSGDSFLSGNTIYFGEGSWLTVV.

The chain has TRBV10-3 and TRBJ1-2, with 7 positions matching TRBD1. The J segment lost 4 bases and the V segment lost 0 bases, leaving 5 bases of the junction unmatched. The CDR3 consists of 15 residues. The germline CDR1 and CDR2 sequences are ENHRY and SYGVKD. The CDR3 nucleotides read TGTGCCATCAGTGAGTCGACCGGGACAGTCTATGGCTACACCTTC. Amino acid sequence: CAISESTGTVYGYTF.

The J gene is TRBJ1-1, the V gene TRBV5-1; a possible D gene is TRBD1 (5 bases). The length of the CDR3 is 16 residues. Germline values: CDR1 SGHRS, CDR2 YFSETQ. The V end was cut by 1 base, the J end by 5 bases, with 18 bases between. CDR3 sequence reads: CASSLFRAPQGTEAFF. The CDR3 nucleotides are TGCGCCAGCAGCTTGTTCAGGGCTCCCCAAGGGACTGAAGCTTTCTTT.

The chain carries TRBV13 and TRBJ2-3; 9 bases align to TRBD1. Germline CDR1 is PRHDT and CDR2 is FYEKMQ (reference sequence). The CDR3 loop spans 16 amino acids. The junction had 9 bases not matched to a gene; V was cut back by 4 bases and J by 4 bases. CDR3 sequence (DNA): TGTGCCAGCAGCTGGAGACAGGGGGGACCGGCAGATACGCAGTATTTT. Protein: CASSWRQGGPADTQYF.

V is TRBV9 and J is TRBJ1-3; D is uncertain. Germline loops: CDR1 SGDLS, CDR2 YYNGEE. The CDR3 is 15 amino acids. V lost 0 bases and J lost 0, with 7 bases in between. The CDR3 DNA reads as TGTGCCAGCAGCGTAGCAGGCCTCTCTGGAAACACCATATATTTT. It yields the protein CASSVAGLSGNTIYF.

This chain connects TRBV28 to TRBJ2-4, with no clear D. CDR1 is MDHEN and CDR2 is SYDVKM in the germline V gene. The V end was cut by 5 bases, the J end by 8 bases, with 10 bases between. The CDR3 has 12 amino acids. CDR3 DNA sequence: TGTGCCAGCAGTGCAATCCAGTACATTCAGTACTTC. This gives the protein CASSAIQYIQYF.

This clone showed up just a few times. The chain carries TRBV27 and TRBJ2-7; the D is unclear. This CDR3 region has 11 residues. Germline lookup yields CDR1 MNHEY and CDR2 SMNVEV (reference sequence). Trimming stripped 4 bases from V and 5 bases from J, with 6 bases between. CDR3 in amino acids: CASSSRNEQYF. As DNA, the CDR3 is TGTGCCAGCAGTTCCAGGAACGAGCAGTACTTC.

About this clone: A read error may produce the germline difference seen at one junction end. The J gene is TRBJ2-5, the V gene TRBV19; 9 nucleotides line up with TRBD1. The CDR3 sequence is 17 residues long. The germline gives CDR1 LNHDA, CDR2 SQIVND (reference sequence). This CDR3 is CASSSLPGQGVQEAQYF. The CDR3 bases are TGTGCCAGTAGCTCACTACCGGGACAGGGCGTACAAGAGGCCCAGTACTTC.

V usage is TRBV4-1 and J usage is TRBJ2-5; possibly TRBD1 for D (6 bases). The CDR3 extends over 16 amino acids. Germline CDR1 reads MGHRA; CDR2 reads YSYEKL. Trimming stripped 0 bases from V and 2 bases from J, with 13 bases between. The DNA for the CDR3 is TGCGCCAGCAGCCAAGATCTGGGGACACCGCAAGAGACCCAGTACTTC. Translating it yields CASSQDLGTPQETQYF.

The rearrangement joins TRBV27 to TRBJ2-2; no clear D. CDR1 is MNHEY, CDR2 SMNVEV, per germline (reference sequence). Deletions cut 2 bases from V and 7 bases from J, with 14 bases between. The CDR3 is 15 residues long. The CDR3 sequence is CASSLGPLVVGELFF. The CDR3 region has the DNA TGTGCCAGCAGTTTAGGGCCCCTGGTGGTCGGGGAGCTGTTTTTT.

The V call is TRBV2, the J call TRBJ2-2; tentatively, D is TRBD2 (5 bases). CDR1 and CDR2 from the germline V gene are SNHLY and FYNNEI. Trimming pared 3 bases from V and 0 bases from J, leaving 8 bases between. The CDR3 covers 15 residues. In DNA, the CDR3 is TGTGCCAGCAGTGACGAAGCGGCGAACACCGGGGAGCTGTTTTTT. It specifies CASSDEAANTGELFF.

The chain carries TRBV29-1 and TRBJ2-7, with TRBD1 matching over 8 bases. Germline lookup yields CDR1 SQVTM and CDR2 ANQGSEA. J lost 2 bases, V lost 7 bases, and 10 bases had no gene match. The CDR3 has 14 residues. In DNA form, the CDR3 reads TGCAGCGCCATAGGACAGGGTTTTCCCTACGAGCAGTACTTC. This translates into CSAIGQGFPYEQYF.

The chain links TRBV28 to TRBJ2-7; 7 bases fit TRBD1. Trimming removed 3 bases from V and 3 bases from J; junction bases left unmatched: 2. From germline, CDR1 is MDHEN and CDR2 SYDVKM. The CDR3 has 13 residues. CDR3 bases: TGTGCCAGCAGTTTCGGGACAGACTACGAGCAGTACTTC. Amino acids: CASSFGTDYEQYF.